This TCR beta chain was recorded in a study of OX40 agonist ivuxolimab in advanced cancers. Sequencing used immunoSEQ multiplex PCR; TCRdb keeps in-frame clones, though not all of them. The sample holds about 85,000 clones, 65% to 90% seen once. Systemic immunosuppression or a history of autoimmune disease excluded patients. Germline V CDR1 and CDR2: SQVTM, ANQGSEA. The CDR3 sequence is 10 residues long. Trimming cost V 5 bases and J 5 bases, with 3 bases left between them. This receptor was obtained from an adult with an advanced solid tumor such as melanoma, head and neck, liver or kidney cancer. The sample in question was CD4+ or CD8+ T cells sorted from blood, obtained in a trial of the OX40 agonist ivuxolimab. The chain has TRBV29-1 and TRBJ2-2; D gene ambiguous. DNA for the CDR3: TGCAGCGTTCTAACCGGGGAGCTGTTTTTT. Protein sequence: CSVLTGELFF.